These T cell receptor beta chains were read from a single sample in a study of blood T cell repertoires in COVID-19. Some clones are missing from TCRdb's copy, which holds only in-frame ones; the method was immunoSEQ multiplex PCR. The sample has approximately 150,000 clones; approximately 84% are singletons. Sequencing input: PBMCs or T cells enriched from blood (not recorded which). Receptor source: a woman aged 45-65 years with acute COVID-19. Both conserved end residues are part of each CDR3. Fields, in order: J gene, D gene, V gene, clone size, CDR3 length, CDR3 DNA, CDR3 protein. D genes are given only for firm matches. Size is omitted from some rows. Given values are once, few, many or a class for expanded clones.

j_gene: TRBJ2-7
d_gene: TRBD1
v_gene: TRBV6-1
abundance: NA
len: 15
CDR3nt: TGTGCCAGCAGAGAAGCCGGGACAGTCTTCTACGAGCAGTACTTC
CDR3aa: CASREAGTVFYEQYF

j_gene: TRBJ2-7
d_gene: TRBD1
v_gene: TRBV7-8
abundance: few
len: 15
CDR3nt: TGTGCCAGCAGCTCTCCTCAAACGACAGGGTACGAGCAGTACTTC
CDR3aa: CASSSPQTTGYEQYF

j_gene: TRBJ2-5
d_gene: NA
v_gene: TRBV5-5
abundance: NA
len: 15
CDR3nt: TGTGCCAGCAGCTTGGCAGTCAGGGTCCAAGAGACCCAGTACTTC
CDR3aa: CASSLAVRVQETQYF

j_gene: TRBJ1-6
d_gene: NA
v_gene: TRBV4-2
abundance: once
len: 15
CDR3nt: TGTGCCAGCAGCCAAGGGGAGGGCCGGAATTCACCCCTCCACTTT
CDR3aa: CASSQGEGRNSPLHF

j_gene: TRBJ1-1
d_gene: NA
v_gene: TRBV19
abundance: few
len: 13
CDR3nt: TGTGCCAGTAGCAGAAACGGAGGGACTGAAGCTTTCTTT
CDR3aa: CASSRNGGTEAFF

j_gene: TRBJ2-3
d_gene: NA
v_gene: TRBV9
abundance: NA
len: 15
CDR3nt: TGTGCCAGCAGCCGCGGGCAATTATACACAGATACGCAGTATTTT
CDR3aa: CASSRGQLYTDTQYF

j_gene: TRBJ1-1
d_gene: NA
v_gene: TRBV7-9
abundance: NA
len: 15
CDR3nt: TGTGCCACCAAGCAGCTAGACCGGGGTGATCCTGAAGCTTTCTTT
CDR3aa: CATKQLDRGDPEAFF

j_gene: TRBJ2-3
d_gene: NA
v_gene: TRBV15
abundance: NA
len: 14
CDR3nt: TGTGCCACCAGCGGGTCCCACGCGGTAGATACGCAGTATTTT
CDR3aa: CATSGSHAVDTQYF

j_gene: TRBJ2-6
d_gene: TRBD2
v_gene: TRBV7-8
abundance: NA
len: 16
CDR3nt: TGTGCCAGCAGCACGACCCGGGGGGCTGGGGCCAACGTCCTGACTTTC
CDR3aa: CASSTTRGAGANVLTF

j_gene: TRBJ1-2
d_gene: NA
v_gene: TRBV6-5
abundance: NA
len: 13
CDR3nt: TGTGCCAGCAGTACGACAGTCAACTATGGCTACACCTTC
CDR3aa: CASSTTVNYGYTF

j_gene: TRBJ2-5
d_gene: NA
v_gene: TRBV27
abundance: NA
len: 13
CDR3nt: TGTGCCAGCAGTGTACTCGACCAAGAGACCCAGTACTTC
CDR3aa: CASSVLDQETQYF

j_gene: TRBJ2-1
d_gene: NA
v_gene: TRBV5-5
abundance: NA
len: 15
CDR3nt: TGTGCCAGCAGCTTGGGACTACCTTCTCTCAATGAGCAGTTCTTC
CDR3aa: CASSLGLPSLNEQFF

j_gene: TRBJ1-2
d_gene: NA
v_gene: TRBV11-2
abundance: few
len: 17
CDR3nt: TGTGCCAGCAGCCCCCTCTCCACAGGATCACGGCTAGGAGGCTACACCTTC
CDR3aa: CASSPLSTGSRLGGYTF

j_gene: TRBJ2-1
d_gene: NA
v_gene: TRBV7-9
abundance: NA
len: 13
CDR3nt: TGTGCCAGCAGCTTACACGGGAGCGGTGAGCAGTTCTTC
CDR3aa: CASSLHGSGEQFF

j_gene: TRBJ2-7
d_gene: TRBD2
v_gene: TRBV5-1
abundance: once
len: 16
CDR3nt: TGCGCCAGCAGCATAACATCTAGCGGGAGTCAGCACGAGCAGTACTTC
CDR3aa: CASSITSSGSQHEQYF

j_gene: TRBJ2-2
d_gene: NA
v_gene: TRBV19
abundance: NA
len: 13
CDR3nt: TGTGCCAGTAGTATAGGCACGGCCGGGGAGCTGTTTTTT
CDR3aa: CASSIGTAGELFF

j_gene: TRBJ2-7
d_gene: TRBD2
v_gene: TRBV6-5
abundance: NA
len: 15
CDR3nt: TGTGCCAGCAGGTGGACTAGCGGGAGTGCCTACGAGCAGTACTTC
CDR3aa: CASRWTSGSAYEQYF

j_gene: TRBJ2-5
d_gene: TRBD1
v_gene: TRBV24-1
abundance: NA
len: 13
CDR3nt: TGTGCCACCAGTGGTGACAGGGAAGAGACCCAGTACTTC
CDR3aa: CATSGDREETQYF

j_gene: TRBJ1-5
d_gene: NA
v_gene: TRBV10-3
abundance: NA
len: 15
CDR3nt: TGTGCCATCAGTGAGTCGACAGGTCAAAATCAGCCCCAGCATTTT
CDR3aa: CAISESTGQNQPQHF

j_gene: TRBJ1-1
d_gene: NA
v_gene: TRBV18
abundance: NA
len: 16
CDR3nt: TGTGCCAGCTGTACGGGACACTCATCCATGAACACTGAAGCTTTCTTT
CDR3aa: CASCTGHSSMNTEAFF

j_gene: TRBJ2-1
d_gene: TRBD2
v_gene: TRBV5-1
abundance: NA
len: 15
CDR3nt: TGCGCCAGCAGCCCGGCCCTAGCGGGAGTCTACGAGCAGTTCTTC
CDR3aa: CASSPALAGVYEQFF

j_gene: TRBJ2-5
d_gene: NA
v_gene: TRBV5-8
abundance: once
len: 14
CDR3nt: TGTGCCAGCAGCCCGACGCGGATCCAAGAGACCCAGTACTTC
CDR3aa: CASSPTRIQETQYF

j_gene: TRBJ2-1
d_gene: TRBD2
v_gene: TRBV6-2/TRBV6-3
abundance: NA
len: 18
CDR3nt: TGTGCCAGCAGTTACGAGGGCGCGACTAGCGGGCATTACAATGAGCAGTTCTTC
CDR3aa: CASSYEGATSGHYNEQFF

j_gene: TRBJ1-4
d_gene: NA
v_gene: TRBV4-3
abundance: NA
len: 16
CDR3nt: TGCGCCAGCAGCCCAAACAGGTTGGCAACTAATGAAAAACTGTTTTTT
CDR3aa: CASSPNRLATNEKLFF

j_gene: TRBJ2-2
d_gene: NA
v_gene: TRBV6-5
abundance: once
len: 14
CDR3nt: TGTGCCAGCAGGGGGGGCGGGAGCACCGGGGAGCTGTTTTTT
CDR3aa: CASRGGGSTGELFF

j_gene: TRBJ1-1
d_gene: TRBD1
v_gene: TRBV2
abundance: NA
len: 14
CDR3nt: TGTGCCAGCAGTGGGACAGGGGGGGACACTGAAGCTTTCTTT
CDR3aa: CASSGTGGDTEAFF

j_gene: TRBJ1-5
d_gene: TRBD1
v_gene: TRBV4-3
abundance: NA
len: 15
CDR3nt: TGCGCCAGCAGCCAAGACGGACAGGACAATCAGCCCCAGCATTTT
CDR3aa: CASSQDGQDNQPQHF

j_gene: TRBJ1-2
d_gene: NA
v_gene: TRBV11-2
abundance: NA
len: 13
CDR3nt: TGTGCCAGCAGCTGGGGAGTGAAGGATGGCTACACCTTC
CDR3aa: CASSWGVKDGYTF

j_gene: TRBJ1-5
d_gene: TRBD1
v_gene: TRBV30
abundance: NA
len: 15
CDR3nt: TGTGCCTGGAGTGGGCAACAGGGGGCGTTCCAGCCCCAGCATTTT
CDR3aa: CAWSGQQGAFQPQHF

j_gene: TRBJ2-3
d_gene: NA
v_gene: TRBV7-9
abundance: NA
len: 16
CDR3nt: TGTGCCAGCAGCGGGGGGAGCGGGCGAGGGCCAGATACGCAGTATTTT
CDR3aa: CASSGGSGRGPDTQYF

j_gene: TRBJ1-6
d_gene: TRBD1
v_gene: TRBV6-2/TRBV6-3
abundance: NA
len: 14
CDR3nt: TGTGCCAGCAGTTCTACAGGGGGGAGTTCACCCCTCCACTTT
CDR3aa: CASSSTGGSSPLHF

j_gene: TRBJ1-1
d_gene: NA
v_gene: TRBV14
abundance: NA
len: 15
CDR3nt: TGTGCCAGCAGCCAAGTCGGGGGGGGCTACACTGAAGCTTTCTTT
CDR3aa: CASSQVGGGYTEAFF

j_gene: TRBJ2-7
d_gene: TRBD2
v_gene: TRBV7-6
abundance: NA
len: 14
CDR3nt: TGTGCCAGCAGCTCCGGGGGGAGCTCCTACGAGCAGTACTTC
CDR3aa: CASSSGGSSYEQYF

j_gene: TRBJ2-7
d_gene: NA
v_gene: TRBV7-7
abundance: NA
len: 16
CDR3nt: TGTGCTAGCAGCTTAGGCGCGTATGGTGAAGCCTACGAGCAGTACTTC
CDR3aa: CASSLGAYGEAYEQYF

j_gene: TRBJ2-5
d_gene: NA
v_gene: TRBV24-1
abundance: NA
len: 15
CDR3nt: TGTGCCACCAGTGATTTAGCGGACCCTACCGCCACCCAGTACTTC
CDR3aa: CATSDLADPTATQYF

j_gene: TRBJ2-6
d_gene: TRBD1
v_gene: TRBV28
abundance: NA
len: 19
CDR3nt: TGTGCCAGCAGTCCCTCCCCCGGGACAGGGGTTTACGGGGCCAACGTCCTGACTTTC
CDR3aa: CASSPSPGTGVYGANVLTF

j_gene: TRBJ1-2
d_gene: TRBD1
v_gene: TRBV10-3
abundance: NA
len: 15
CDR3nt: TGTGCCATCAGCGGACCCGACAGGGCGGAATGGGGCTACACCTTC
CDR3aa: CAISGPDRAEWGYTF

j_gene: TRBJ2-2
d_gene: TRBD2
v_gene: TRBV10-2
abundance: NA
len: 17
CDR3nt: TGCGCCAGCAGCCCGCCGATAGCGGGAGTAGGGACCGGGGAGCTGTTTTTT
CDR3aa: CASSPPIAGVGTGELFF

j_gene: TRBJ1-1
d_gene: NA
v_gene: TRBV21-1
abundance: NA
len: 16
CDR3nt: TGTGCCAGCAGCAAAGTGGCGGGACAGCAGAACACTGAAGCTTTCTTT
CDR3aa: CASSKVAGQQNTEAFF

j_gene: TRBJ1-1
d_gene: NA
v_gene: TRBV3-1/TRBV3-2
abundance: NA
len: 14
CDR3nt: TGTGCCAGCAGCGGGGGGACTTACGCCACTGAAGCTTTCTTT
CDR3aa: CASSGGTYATEAFF

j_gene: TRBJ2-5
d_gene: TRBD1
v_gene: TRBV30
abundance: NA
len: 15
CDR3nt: TGTGCCTGGAGTCCACAGGGGCCCAGGCGAGAGACCCAGTACTTC
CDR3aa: CAWSPQGPRRETQYF

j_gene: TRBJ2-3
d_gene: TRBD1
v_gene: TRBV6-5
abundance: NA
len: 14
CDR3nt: TGTGCCATCGAACAGGGGCGCAGCACAGATACGCAGTATTTT
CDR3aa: CAIEQGRSTDTQYF

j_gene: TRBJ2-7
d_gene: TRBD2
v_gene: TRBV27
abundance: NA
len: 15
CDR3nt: TGTGCCAGCAGTTGGACTAGCGGGAATTCCTACGAGCAGTACTTC
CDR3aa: CASSWTSGNSYEQYF

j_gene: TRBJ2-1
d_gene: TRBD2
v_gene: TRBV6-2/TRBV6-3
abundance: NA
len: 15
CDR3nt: TGTGCCAGCAGCCTAACTAGCGGGACAAACAATGAGCAGTTCTTC
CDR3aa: CASSLTSGTNNEQFF

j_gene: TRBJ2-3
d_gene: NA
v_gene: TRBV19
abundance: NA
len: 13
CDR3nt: TGTGCCAGTAGTTGGAGGGGGGGAGATACGCAGTATTTT
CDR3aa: CASSWRGGDTQYF

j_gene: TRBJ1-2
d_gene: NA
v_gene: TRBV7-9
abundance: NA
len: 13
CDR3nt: TGTGCCAGCAGCCCCCCCAGCGACTATGGCTACACCTTC
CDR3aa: CASSPPSDYGYTF

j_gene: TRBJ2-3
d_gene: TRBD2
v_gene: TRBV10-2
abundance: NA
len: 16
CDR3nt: TGCGCCAGCAGTGAGGGGGCGGGAGGGGTCCCAGATACGCAGTATTTT
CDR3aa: CASSEGAGGVPDTQYF

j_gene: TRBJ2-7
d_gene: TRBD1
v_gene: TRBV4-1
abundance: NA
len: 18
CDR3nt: TGCGCCAGCAGCCAAGAAACGGGGACAGTGACTCAAGGGCGCGAGCAGTACTTC
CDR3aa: CASSQETGTVTQGREQYF

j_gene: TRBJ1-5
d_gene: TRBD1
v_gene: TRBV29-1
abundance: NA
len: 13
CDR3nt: TGCAGCGTCGCCGGGACAGAGGGTCAGCCCCAGCATTTT
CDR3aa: CSVAGTEGQPQHF

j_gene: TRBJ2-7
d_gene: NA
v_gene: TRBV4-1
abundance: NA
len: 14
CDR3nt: TGCGCCAGCAGTCAAGTGGGGGAGGCCTACGAGCAGTACTTC
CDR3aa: CASSQVGEAYEQYF